This is a list of T cell receptor beta chains from one sample in a study of blood T cell repertoires in COVID-19. Here immunoSEQ multiplex PCR was the method, and the copy in TCRdb shows in-frame clones only, minus some. The sample has roughly 87,000 clones, roughly 86% seen once; the top ten hold under 6%. Material: peripheral blood. The receptors stem from a man in his forties with acute or convalescent COVID-19. Both conserved end residues are part of each CDR3. The D gene is left open where the match is weak. Part of the rows lack a size; the others show once, few, many or a class for expanded clones.

v_call: TRBV19
d_call: NA
j_call: TRBJ1-4
clone_size: once
cdr3_aa: CASNEVTATNEKLFF
cdr3_nt: TGTGCCAGTAACGAAGTTACTGCAACTAATGAAAAACTGTTTTTT

v_call: TRBV9
d_call: TRBD2
j_call: TRBJ2-4
clone_size: once
cdr3_aa: CASSVDRAGAGTNIQYF
cdr3_nt: TGTGCCAGCAGCGTAGACCGAGCGGGGGCAGGTACAAACATTCAGTACTTC

v_call: TRBV10-3
d_call: NA
j_call: TRBJ1-2
clone_size: few
cdr3_aa: CAISESNERTETNYGYTF
cdr3_nt: TGTGCCATCAGTGAGTCGAATGAAAGGACAGAGACTAACTATGGCTACACCTTC

v_call: TRBV13
d_call: NA
j_call: TRBJ2-7
clone_size: NA
cdr3_aa: CASSSTLEYTDSYEQYF
cdr3_nt: TGTGCCAGCAGCTCGACCTTGGAGTACACCGACTCCTACGAGCAGTACTTC

v_call: TRBV5-1
d_call: TRBD1
j_call: TRBJ1-2
clone_size: NA
cdr3_aa: CASSLPGQASHGYTF
cdr3_nt: TGCGCCAGCAGCCTCCCGGGACAGGCGTCGCATGGCTACACCTTC

v_call: TRBV4-2
d_call: TRBD1
j_call: TRBJ1-5
clone_size: NA
cdr3_aa: CASSRDRVQPQHF
cdr3_nt: TGTGCCAGCAGTCGCGACAGGGTTCAGCCCCAGCATTTT

v_call: TRBV27
d_call: NA
j_call: TRBJ2-3
clone_size: NA
cdr3_aa: CASRSDGDTQYF
cdr3_nt: TGTGCCAGCAGATCAGACGGGGATACGCAGTATTTT

v_call: TRBV7-2
d_call: TRBD1
j_call: TRBJ1-1
clone_size: NA
cdr3_aa: CASSDRAGTGNTEAFF
cdr3_nt: TGTGCCAGCAGCGACAGGGCGGGGACGGGGAACACTGAAGCTTTCTTT

v_call: TRBV18
d_call: NA
j_call: TRBJ2-1
clone_size: NA
cdr3_aa: CASSPGREQFF
cdr3_nt: TGTGCCAGCTCACCGGGGCGTGAGCAGTTCTTC

v_call: TRBV6-2/TRBV6-3
d_call: TRBD2
j_call: TRBJ2-1
clone_size: NA
cdr3_aa: CASSQRGSYNEQFF
cdr3_nt: TGTGCCAGCAGTCAGCGGGGATCCTACAATGAGCAGTTCTTC

v_call: TRBV3-1/TRBV3-2
d_call: NA
j_call: TRBJ2-1
clone_size: NA
cdr3_aa: CASSLWTSGNFGNEQFF
cdr3_nt: NA

v_call: TRBV11-2
d_call: NA
j_call: TRBJ2-2
clone_size: NA
cdr3_aa: CASSLIGANTGELFF
cdr3_nt: TGTGCCAGCAGTTTGATCGGGGCGAACACCGGGGAGCTGTTTTTT

v_call: TRBV13
d_call: NA
j_call: TRBJ2-7
clone_size: NA
cdr3_aa: CASSLGPGSYEQYF
cdr3_nt: TGTGCCAGCAGCTTAGGACCCGGCTCCTACGAGCAGTACTTC

v_call: TRBV13
d_call: NA
j_call: TRBJ1-6
clone_size: NA
cdr3_aa: CASSTGRRDSPLHF
cdr3_nt: TGTGCCAGCAGCACAGGACGGAGAGATTCACCCCTCCACTTT

v_call: TRBV18
d_call: NA
j_call: TRBJ2-5
clone_size: NA
cdr3_aa: CASSPRRTETQYF
cdr3_nt: TGTGCCAGCTCACCACGGAGGACCGAGACCCAGTACTTC

v_call: TRBV6-6
d_call: TRBD1
j_call: TRBJ1-2
clone_size: NA
cdr3_aa: CASTGGAGYGYTF
cdr3_nt: TGTGCCAGTACAGGGGGCGCGGGCTATGGCTACACCTTC

v_call: TRBV6-5
d_call: NA
j_call: TRBJ1-1
clone_size: NA
cdr3_aa: CASSRGLVGTEAFF
cdr3_nt: TGTGCCAGCAGCCGAGGGTTGGTTGGAACTGAAGCTTTCTTT

v_call: TRBV14
d_call: NA
j_call: TRBJ1-1
clone_size: NA
cdr3_aa: CASSLYRTIINTEAFF
cdr3_nt: TGTGCCAGCAGCCTTTACAGGACCATAATCAACACTGAAGCTTTCTTT

v_call: TRBV19
d_call: NA
j_call: TRBJ2-5
clone_size: NA
cdr3_aa: CASRQGMETQYF
cdr3_nt: TGTGCCAGTAGGCAGGGGATGGAGACCCAGTACTTC

v_call: TRBV5-1
d_call: NA
j_call: TRBJ2-1
clone_size: few
cdr3_aa: CASSRSGQGSYEQFF
cdr3_nt: TGCGCCAGCAGCCGGTCAGGTCAGGGGAGCTATGAGCAGTTCTTC

v_call: TRBV14
d_call: TRBD1
j_call: TRBJ1-6
clone_size: NA
cdr3_aa: CASSRTGTDYSPLHF
cdr3_nt: TGTGCCAGCAGCCGCACCGGGACAGACTATTCACCCCTCCACTTT

v_call: TRBV5-1
d_call: TRBD1
j_call: TRBJ1-2
clone_size: NA
cdr3_aa: CASSLDRGGGYTF
cdr3_nt: TGCGCCAGCAGCTTGGACAGGGGTGGCGGCTACACCTTC

v_call: TRBV6-2/TRBV6-3
d_call: NA
j_call: TRBJ1-1
clone_size: NA
cdr3_aa: CASSAVGGLYSGAFF
cdr3_nt: TGTGCCAGCAGCGCCGTAGGGGGTTTATATTCCGGAGCTTTCTTT

v_call: TRBV9
d_call: TRBD2
j_call: TRBJ2-1
clone_size: NA
cdr3_aa: CASSVAPGGLVLYNEQFF
cdr3_nt: TGTGCCAGCAGCGTAGCCCCGGGTGGACTAGTGCTCTACAATGAGCAGTTCTTC

v_call: TRBV5-1
d_call: NA
j_call: TRBJ1-1
clone_size: NA
cdr3_aa: CASSLAYLGGAGTEAFF
cdr3_nt: TGCGCCAGCAGCTTGGCATACCTGGGGGGGGCCGGGACTGAAGCTTTCTTT

v_call: TRBV27
d_call: NA
j_call: TRBJ2-6
clone_size: NA
cdr3_aa: CASSMSSGANVLTF
cdr3_nt: TGTGCCAGCAGTATGAGCTCTGGGGCCAACGTCCTGACTTTC

v_call: TRBV7-2
d_call: NA
j_call: TRBJ1-1
clone_size: NA
cdr3_aa: CASSLSGDGSTEAFF
cdr3_nt: TGTGCCAGCAGCTTATCGGGGGACGGGAGCACTGAAGCTTTCTTT

v_call: TRBV13
d_call: TRBD1
j_call: TRBJ2-2
clone_size: NA
cdr3_aa: CASAYRGEWSGELFF
cdr3_nt: TGTGCCAGCGCCTACAGGGGGGAGTGGTCCGGGGAGCTGTTTTTT

v_call: TRBV19
d_call: NA
j_call: TRBJ2-2
clone_size: NA
cdr3_aa: CASSPLGIRGNTGELFF
cdr3_nt: TGTGCCAGTAGTCCTCTCGGGATACGTGGGAACACCGGGGAGCTGTTTTTT

v_call: TRBV18
d_call: NA
j_call: TRBJ2-7
clone_size: NA
cdr3_aa: CASSPPGADEQYF
cdr3_nt: TGTGCCAGCTCACCACCAGGGGCGGACGAGCAGTACTTC

v_call: TRBV27
d_call: NA
j_call: TRBJ2-3
clone_size: NA
cdr3_aa: CASSFRETDTQYF
cdr3_nt: TGTGCCAGCAGTTTCCGGGAAACAGATACGCAGTATTTT

v_call: TRBV14
d_call: NA
j_call: TRBJ2-1
clone_size: few
cdr3_aa: CASSHPASQYNEQFF
cdr3_nt: TGTGCCAGCAGCCATCCTGCTAGCCAATACAATGAGCAGTTCTTC

v_call: TRBV6-4
d_call: NA
j_call: TRBJ2-3
clone_size: NA
cdr3_aa: CASSDSRGAADTQYF
cdr3_nt: TGTGCCAGCAGTGACTCTCGGGGGGCGGCAGATACGCAGTATTTT

v_call: TRBV5-4
d_call: TRBD1
j_call: TRBJ1-2
clone_size: few
cdr3_aa: CASSLGQGGRGYTF
cdr3_nt: TGTGCCAGCAGCTTGGGACAGGGCGGACGGGGCTACACCTTC

v_call: TRBV7-6
d_call: NA
j_call: TRBJ1-1
clone_size: NA
cdr3_aa: CASSLALNTEAFF
cdr3_nt: TGTGCCAGCAGCCTTGCGTTGAACACTGAAGCTTTCTTT

v_call: TRBV5-6
d_call: NA
j_call: TRBJ1-4
clone_size: NA
cdr3_aa: CASREKRTANEKLFF
cdr3_nt: TGTGCCAGCAGAGAAAAGAGGACAGCTAATGAAAAACTGTTTTTT

v_call: TRBV20-1
d_call: TRBD2
j_call: TRBJ2-1
clone_size: NA
cdr3_aa: CSASRTGTSGSFSYNEQFF
cdr3_nt: TGCAGTGCTAGTCGGACCGGGACTAGCGGGAGTTTCTCCTACAATGAGCAGTTCTTC

v_call: TRBV30
d_call: NA
j_call: TRBJ1-1
clone_size: NA
cdr3_aa: CAWGRVVGTEAFF
cdr3_nt: TGTGCCTGGGGCAGGGTTGTAGGCACTGAAGCTTTCTTT

v_call: TRBV4-2
d_call: TRBD1
j_call: TRBJ1-2
clone_size: NA
cdr3_aa: CASSQETGGSGYTF
cdr3_nt: TGTGCCAGCAGCCAAGAGACAGGGGGCTCTGGCTACACCTTC

v_call: TRBV9
d_call: NA
j_call: TRBJ2-7
clone_size: NA
cdr3_aa: CASSVNGSPYEQYF
cdr3_nt: TGTGCCAGCAGCGTAAACGGGAGTCCCTACGAGCAGTACTTC

v_call: TRBV4-3
d_call: NA
j_call: TRBJ1-2
clone_size: NA
cdr3_aa: CASSQAGEGYGYTF
cdr3_nt: TGCGCCAGCAGCCAAGCGGGGGAAGGCTATGGCTACACCTTC

v_call: TRBV15
d_call: TRBD1
j_call: TRBJ1-5
clone_size: NA
cdr3_aa: CATSSLQGARGNQPQHF
cdr3_nt: TGTGCCACCAGCAGTTTACAGGGGGCACGAGGGAATCAGCCCCAGCATTTT

v_call: TRBV24-1
d_call: NA
j_call: TRBJ2-2
clone_size: few
cdr3_aa: CATRRQDVGELFF
cdr3_nt: TGTGCCACCAGACGACAGGACGTCGGGGAGCTGTTTTTT

v_call: TRBV6-2/TRBV6-3
d_call: NA
j_call: TRBJ2-2
clone_size: NA
cdr3_aa: CASSGLPPGTGELFF
cdr3_nt: TGTGCCAGCAGCGGACTGCCCCCGGGGACCGGGGAGCTGTTTTTT

v_call: TRBV5-1
d_call: NA
j_call: TRBJ1-1
clone_size: NA
cdr3_aa: CASSLITGNSNTEAFF
cdr3_nt: TGCGCCAGCAGCTTGATTACAGGGAACTCGAACACTGAAGCTTTCTTT

v_call: TRBV10-1
d_call: TRBD1
j_call: TRBJ2-7
clone_size: once
cdr3_aa: CASAGQGHEQYF
cdr3_nt: TGCGCCAGCGCGGGACAGGGCCACGAGCAGTACTTC

v_call: TRBV2
d_call: TRBD1
j_call: TRBJ2-2
clone_size: NA
cdr3_aa: CASSGDPPGTEGTNTGELFF
cdr3_nt: TGTGCCAGCAGTGGGGACCCCCCCGGGACAGAGGGCACCAACACCGGGGAGCTGTTTTTT

v_call: TRBV3-1/TRBV3-2
d_call: TRBD1
j_call: TRBJ1-2
clone_size: once
cdr3_aa: CASRDRGANYGYTF
cdr3_nt: TGTGCCAGCAGGGACAGGGGAGCTAACTATGGCTACACCTTC

v_call: TRBV29-1
d_call: NA
j_call: TRBJ1-3
clone_size: NA
cdr3_aa: CSVEAFSGNTIYF
cdr3_nt: TGCAGCGTTGAAGCATTCTCTGGAAACACCATATATTTT

v_call: TRBV18
d_call: NA
j_call: TRBJ2-7
clone_size: NA
cdr3_aa: CASSPKAEGLYEQYF
cdr3_nt: TGTGCCAGCTCACCAAAAGCGGAGGGCCTCTACGAGCAGTACTTC

v_call: TRBV30
d_call: NA
j_call: TRBJ1-5
clone_size: NA
cdr3_aa: CAWSRGVSNQPQHF
cdr3_nt: TGTGCCTGGAGTCGGGGGGTGAGCAATCAGCCCCAGCATTTT

v_call: TRBV5-6
d_call: NA
j_call: TRBJ2-1
clone_size: once
cdr3_aa: CASSSLGGPTHEQFF
cdr3_nt: TGTGCCAGCAGCTCTTTGGGAGGCCCGACTCATGAGCAGTTCTTC

v_call: TRBV14
d_call: TRBD1
j_call: TRBJ2-6
clone_size: NA
cdr3_aa: CASSYWTGGSGANVLTF
cdr3_nt: TGTGCCAGCAGCTACTGGACAGGTGGTTCCGGGGCCAACGTCCTGACTTTC

v_call: TRBV27
d_call: NA
j_call: TRBJ2-5
clone_size: once
cdr3_aa: CASSSTQETQYF
cdr3_nt: TGTGCCAGCAGCTCCACTCAAGAGACCCAGTACTTC

v_call: TRBV2
d_call: TRBD2
j_call: TRBJ2-1
clone_size: NA
cdr3_aa: CARGTSGINEQFF
cdr3_nt: TGTGCCAGGGGTACTAGCGGAATCAATGAGCAGTTCTTC

v_call: TRBV9
d_call: TRBD1
j_call: TRBJ1-2
clone_size: once
cdr3_aa: CASSVGTGLDYGYTF
cdr3_nt: TGTGCCAGCAGCGTAGGGACAGGGTTGGACTATGGCTACACCTTC

v_call: TRBV5-1
d_call: TRBD1
j_call: TRBJ2-7
clone_size: NA
cdr3_aa: CASSPKTGSMGEQYF
cdr3_nt: TGCGCCAGCAGCCCAAAGACAGGGTCGATGGGCGAGCAGTACTTC

v_call: TRBV11-2
d_call: TRBD2
j_call: TRBJ2-1
clone_size: NA
cdr3_aa: CASSSQGVASGNRNEQFF
cdr3_nt: TGTGCCAGCAGCTCTCAGGGGGTTGCTAGCGGGAACCGGAATGAGCAGTTCTTC

v_call: TRBV5-1
d_call: NA
j_call: TRBJ2-7
clone_size: NA
cdr3_aa: CASSSGTDYYEQYF
cdr3_nt: TGCGCCAGCAGTTCCGGGACGGACTACTACGAGCAGTACTTC

v_call: TRBV18
d_call: TRBD2
j_call: TRBJ2-3
clone_size: NA
cdr3_aa: CASSPPPLIREGPADTQYF
cdr3_nt: TGTGCCAGCTCACCTCCCCCCTTGATACGGGAGGGCCCGGCAGATACGCAGTATTTT